A single sample is the source of the 23 T cell receptor beta chains below, sequenced in a study of T cell clones after liver transplantation. Profiling relied on immunoSEQ multiplex PCR, and the TCRdb table lists in-frame clones only, not all of them. The sample shows some 59,000 clones, 60% to 75% of them seen only once. Sequencing used CD4+ T cells from blood, obtained at the 22-month timepoint. The source is a human patient who received a liver transplant. Some T cells may be supplied by the graft donor.

The CDR3 protein is CASSPQGGLTYNEQFF. In DNA form, the CDR3 reads TGTGCCAGCAGCCCCCAGGGGGGACTGACATACAATGAGCAGTTCTTC. The chain employs TRBV7-2 and TRBJ2-1; tentative D call: TRBD1 (7 bases). V dropped 5 bases and J dropped 4 bases, with 18 bases sitting between them. Germline loops: CDR1 SGHTA, CDR2 FQGNSA. The CDR3 sequence is 16 residues long.

V gene TRBV5-6 combines with J gene TRBJ2-7, with 8 bases lining up with TRBD1. CDR1 and CDR2 from the germline V gene are SGHDT and YYEEEE. With V trimmed by 4 bases and J by 1 base, 4 bases remained unmatched. This CDR3 has 14 amino acids. Here the CDR3 DNA reads TGTGCCAGCAGCGCGACAGGGGATTCCTACGAGCAGTACTTC. It yields the protein CASSATGDSYEQYF.

CDR3 in DNA: TGTGCCAGCAGCTCTTTTCGGGCTAGCAATGCCAAAAACATTCAGTACTTC. Amino acids: CASSSFRASNAKNIQYF. J is TRBJ2-4 and V is TRBV28; D is possibly TRBD2 (5 bases). The CDR3 is 17 residues long. Germline CDR1 is MDHEN and CDR2 is SYDVKM. The V and J ends lost 6 bases and 1 base respectively, with 19 bases between them.

The CDR3 DNA sequence: TGTGCCAGCTCACCGGACTGGCAGGGTACTACCGGGGAGCTGTTTTTT. Amino acids: CASSPDWQGTTGELFF. This chain uses TRBV18 with TRBJ2-2; TRBD1 or TRBD2 may be the D gene (5 bases each). The ends were cut back, 3 bases at V and 5 bases at J, with 16 bases in the middle. Germline CDR1 is KGHSH and CDR2 is LQKENI. The length of the CDR3 is 16 residues.

This chain joins TRBV9 and TRBJ1-1; the D gene is possibly TRBD1 (6 bases). Germline V lookup: CDR1 SGDLS, CDR2 YYNGEE. The germline V and J ends were trimmed by 2 bases and 1 base, with 18 bases remaining between them. This CDR3 comprises 17 residues. This chain's CDR3 is CASSVSTPRGGNTEAFF. As DNA, the CDR3 is TGTGCCAGCAGCGTGAGTACCCCTAGGGGGGGGAACACTGAAGCTTTCTTT.

This chain links TRBV28 with TRBJ1-2; D remains unclear. The CDR3 runs 13 residues. Trimming shortened V by 5 bases and J by 4 bases, and 11 bases separated the two germline ends. Germline CDR1 is MDHEN and CDR2 is SYDVKM. CDR3: CASSDPNSYGYTF. CDR3 in DNA: TGTGCCAGCAGTGACCCCAACAGCTATGGCTACACCTTC.

The rearrangement links TRBV27 to TRBJ2-2, with D perhaps matching TRBD1 (7 bases). This CDR3 contains 18 residues. Germline V gives CDR1 MNHEY, CDR2 SMNVEV (reference sequence). The germline V and J ends were trimmed by 6 bases and 4 bases, with 24 bases remaining between them. The CDR3 DNA is TGTGCCAGCAGCCTTTTGAGGAGGGGGCCCATACGCACCGGGGAGCTGTTTTTT. Translated: CASSLLRRGPIRTGELFF.

The gene calls are TRBV28 and TRBJ1-3; no definite D call. V lost 4 bases and J 0 bases, leaving 4 bases between the germline ends. The CDR3 is 13 residues long. Per germline, CDR1 MDHEN and CDR2 SYDVKM. The CDR3 loop is CASSWSSGNTIYF. CDR3 in DNA: TGTGCCAGCAGTTGGAGCTCTGGAAACACCATATATTTT.

The chain links TRBV5-4 to TRBJ1-1; D is ambiguous. The CDR3 contains 11 residues. From germline, CDR1 is SGHNT and CDR2 YYREEE (reference sequence). The ends were cut back, 0 bases at V and 7 bases at J, with 4 bases in the middle. The CDR3: CASSLELEAFF. CDR3 DNA: TGTGCCAGCAGCTTGGAGCTTGAAGCTTTCTTT.

The rearrangement links TRBV4-2 to TRBJ2-2; D is undetermined. V lost 5 bases, J lost 1 base, and 8 bases lay in between. The CDR3 consists of 14 residues. Germline lookup yields CDR1 LGHNA and CDR2 YNFKEQ. CDR3 region: CASSSPQNTGELFF. CDR3 nucleotide sequence: TGTGCCAGCAGCTCTCCGCAGAACACCGGGGAGCTGTTTTTT.

This clone was recorded once. The J gene is TRBJ1-2, the V gene TRBV5-4; 9 positions agree with TRBD1. The germline gives CDR1 SGHNT, CDR2 YYREEE (reference sequence). V shed 4 bases, J shed 5 bases, and the junction held 6 bases outside the gene matches. CDR3 length: 14 amino acids. DNA of the CDR3: TGTGCCAGCAGCCTACAGGGGGCTCGGTATGGCTACACCTTC. It is translated as CASSLQGARYGYTF.

The chain is built from TRBV5-1 and TRBJ2-6; 11 bases are a match to TRBD1. The ends lost 3 bases at V and 3 bases at J; junction bases unmatched: 2. Germline lookup yields CDR1 SGHRS and CDR2 YFSETQ. The CDR3 is 16 residues long. The CDR3 region is CASSWTGGGGANVLTF. CDR3 in DNA: TGCGCCAGCAGCTGGACAGGGGGCGGTGGGGCCAACGTCCTGACTTTC.

This chain uses TRBV6-5 with TRBJ2-7, with D possibly matching TRBD1 (5 bases). The CDR3 runs to 12 residues. Germline V lookup: CDR1 MNHEY, CDR2 SVGAGI. V was shortened by 4 bases and J by 7 bases, with 11 bases between the two germline ends. In nucleotides, the CDR3 is TGTGCCAGCAGTTTTAGGGGTGGGGAGCAGTACTTC. This encodes CASSFRGGEQYF.

V is TRBV6-1 and J is TRBJ1-2, with D perhaps matching TRBD1 (6 bases). The CDR3 contains 13 residues. Germline CDR1 MNHNS, CDR2 SASEGT. Trimming removed 1 base from V and 7 bases from J, with 10 bases in between. CDR3 sequence: CASSEEGTTGYTF. In nucleotides, the CDR3 is TGTGCCAGCAGTGAAGAAGGGACAACTGGCTACACCTTC.

The chain employs TRBV10-1 and TRBJ2-1; the D gene is possibly TRBD2 (7 bases). V lost 2 bases and J 6 bases, leaving 11 bases between the germline ends. The CDR3 is made up of 14 amino acids. Germline values: CDR1 WNHNN, CDR2 SYGVQD (reference sequence). The CDR3 sequence: CASSEGGAPNEQFF. The CDR3 DNA reads TGCGCCAGCAGTGAGGGGGGGGCCCCCAATGAGCAGTTCTTC.

The chain is built from TRBV28 and TRBJ1-6; D is possibly TRBD1 (5 bases). The CDR3 is 16 residues long. The V gene's germline CDR1 is MDHEN and CDR2 SYDVKM. V lost 5 bases and J 7 bases, leaving 18 bases between the germline ends. CDR3 amino acids: CASSPLNQGRNSPLHF. The CDR3, as DNA: TGTGCCAGCAGTCCTCTCAACCAGGGTAGGAATTCACCCCTCCACTTT.

This clone was recorded at least ten times. The chain combines TRBV25-1 with TRBJ2-5; D might be TRBD2 (7 bases). There are 16 residues in the CDR3. Trimming cost V 3 bases and J 4 bases, with 18 bases left between them. Germline V gene lookup returns CDR1 MGHDK and CDR2 SYGVNS. CDR3 sequence: CASSDGRRGGGETQYF. CDR3 nucleotides: TGTGCCAGCAGTGATGGGCGGAGGGGGGGAGGAGAGACCCAGTACTTC. The variable domain in full, completed from reference TRBV25-1 and TRBJ2-5, reads EADIYQTPRYLVIGTGKKITLECSQTMGHDKMYWYQQDPGMELHLIHYSYGVNSTEKGDLSSESTVSRIRTEHFPLTLESARPSHTSQYLCASSDGRRGGGETQYFGPGTRLLVL.

V usage is TRBV6-1 and J usage is TRBJ1-5, with TRBD1 identical over 7 bases. The CDR3 consists of 13 residues. CDR1 and CDR2 from the germline V gene are MNHNS and SASEGT. With V trimmed by 5 bases and J by 7 bases, 5 bases remained unmatched. The CDR3: CASSRDRDQPQHF. In DNA form, the CDR3 reads TGTGCCAGCAGTCGCGACAGGGACCAGCCCCAGCATTTT.

The J gene is TRBJ1-5, the V gene TRBV7-8; 8 bases are shared with TRBD1. The V and J ends lost 1 base and 6 bases, in that order; junction bases with no gene match: 5. From germline, CDR1 is SGHVS and CDR2 FQNEAQ. This CDR3 contains 15 residues. The CDR3 region has the DNA TGTGCCAGCAGCTTAGTCCAGGGGGCTATTCAGCCCCAGCATTTT. Translated: CASSLVQGAIQPQHF.

The chain recombines TRBV27 with TRBJ2-7; TRBD1 matches 11 bases. The CDR3 sequence is 15 residues long. V gave up 2 bases and J gave up 4 bases; unmatched junction bases: 4. Germline V gene data show CDR1 as MNHEY and CDR2 as SMNVEV (reference sequence). The DNA of the CDR3 is TGTGCCAGCAGTTTAAAAGGACAGGGGGCTTACGAGCAGTACTTC. Protein sequence: CASSLKGQGAYEQYF.

This chain connects TRBV4-1 to TRBJ1-2; 7 bases map to TRBD1. From germline, CDR1 is MGHRA and CDR2 YSYEKL. The length of the CDR3 is 17 residues. Unmatched junction bases numbered 14, after V lost 3 bases and J lost 4 bases. The DNA for the CDR3 is TGCGCCAGCAGCCAGGCTATTACCCGGGACAGTCTCTATGGCTACACCTTC. Protein: CASSQAITRDSLYGYTF.

This clone was seen once. This chain links TRBV11-3 with TRBJ2-5; 12 nucleotides align to TRBD1. The CDR3 has 15 residues. The trim removed 4 bases at V and 5 bases at J, leaving 5 bases unmatched. Per germline, CDR1 SGHNT and CDR2 YENEEA. The CDR3 DNA reads TGTGCCAGCAGCTCCGGGACAGGGGGCGCGGAGACCCAGTACTTC. It specifies CASSSGTGGAETQYF.

The V gene is TRBV7-8, the J gene TRBJ2-2; D is possibly TRBD1 (5 bases). The germline V gene encodes CDR1 SGHVS and CDR2 FQNEAQ. V was pared by 2 bases and J by 2 bases, with 9 bases between. The CDR3 extends over 15 amino acids. The CDR3 is CASSLTGPNTGELFF. The CDR3, as DNA: TGTGCCAGCAGCTTAACAGGACCCAACACCGGGGAGCTGTTTTTT.